One sample yielded the 2 T cell receptor beta chains listed below, sequenced in a study of T cells and Merkel cell carcinoma outcomes. TCRdb's copy holds only in-frame clones and misses some; the assay was immunoSEQ multiplex PCR. The repertoire consists of about 9,200 clones, with 80% to 85% occurring once and the leading ten covering 2.4%. Material for sequencing was tumor tissue from Merkel cell carcinoma. These receptors were obtained from a human donor with Merkel cell carcinoma.

The chain links TRBV5-1 to TRBJ2-5, with TRBD2 identical over 7 bases. J lost 2 bases, V lost 4 bases, and 8 bases had no gene match. CDR3 length: 15 amino acids. CDR1 and CDR2 (germline): SGHRS, YFSETQ. CDR3 in amino acids: CASSHSGPYQETQYF. The CDR3 bases are TGCGCCAGCAGCCATAGCGGGCCGTATCAAGAGACCCAGTACTTC.

The chain joins TRBV5-1 to TRBJ1-6, with D maybe TRBD1 (5 bases). V lost 1 base and J 6 bases, leaving 8 bases between the germline ends. The V gene's germline CDR1 is SGHRS and CDR2 YFSETQ. The CDR3 sequence is 14 residues long. In DNA, the CDR3 is TGCGCCAGCAGCTTGACAGGTCCTAATTCACCCCTCCACTTT. Its translation is CASSLTGPNSPLHF.